The rows below give T cell receptor beta chains drawn from one sample of a study of shared clonotypes between healthy human individuals. The data were produced by immunoSEQ multiplex PCR, yet TCRdb's version contains in-frame clones alone and is incomplete. Of approximately 980,000 clones listed, more than 75% are singletons. Input material: memory CD4+ T cells sorted from blood. The receptors derive from a man aged 18 to 29 in good health. CDR3s include the opening cysteine and the closing phenylalanine or tryptophan. A D gene is named only where the DNA matches it firmly. Clone size is not always given. Where it is, it says once, few, many or a class for expanded clones.

j_gene,abundance,len,d_gene,v_gene,CDR3aa,CDR3nt
TRBJ2-2,few,16,-,TRBV4-2,CASSQAVDSYTGELFF,TGTGCCAGCAGCCAAGCGGTTGACTCCTACACCGGGGAGCTGTTTTTT
TRBJ1-4,few,14,-,TRBV7-6,CASSLSFANEKLFF,TGTGCCAGCAGCTTAAGTTTCGCTAATGAAAAACTGTTTTTT
TRBJ1-5,-,14,TRBD1,TRBV7-9,CASSSDRVTQPQHF,TGTGCCAGCAGCTCGGACAGGGTAACTCAGCCCCAGCATTTT
TRBJ2-2,-,13,-,TRBV7-3,CASSLKVTGELFF,TGCGCCAGCAGCTTAAAAGTGACCGGGGAGCTGTTTTTT
TRBJ2-1,-,13,-,TRBV4-3,CASSVSFYNEQFF,TGCGCCAGCAGCGTCAGTTTCTACAATGAGCAGTTCTTC
TRBJ1-2,few,15,-,TRBV4-3,CASSQWTENHYGYTF,TGCGCCAGCAGCCAGTGGACCGAAAATCACTATGGCTACACCTTC
TRBJ2-2,few,12,-,TRBV9,CASTGFTGELFF,TGTGCCAGCACTGGCTTCACCGGGGAGCTGTTTTTT
TRBJ1-3,-,15,-,TRBV11-2,CASSWGHPSGNTIYF,TGTGCCAGCAGCTGGGGACATCCCTCTGGAAACACCATATATTTT
TRBJ1-4,-,15,TRBD1,TRBV30,CAWSVPRGYNEKLFF,TGTGCCTGGAGTGTCCCCAGGGGGTATAACGAAAAACTGTTTTTT
TRBJ2-3,-,14,-,TRBV7-3,CASSLNAKSDTQYF,TGTGCCAGCAGCTTAAATGCGAAATCAGATACGCAGTATTTT
TRBJ1-5,-,14,-,TRBV7-2,CASSPSGGEWTQHF,TGTGCCAGCAGCCCTTCTGGTGGGGAATGGACCCAGCATTTT
TRBJ1-2,-,12,-,TRBV2,CASSAWTYGYTF,TGTGCCAGCAGTGCCTGGACCTATGGCTACACCTTC
TRBJ2-2,-,15,TRBD2,TRBV15,CATSRAPSGAGELFF,TGTGCCACCAGCAGAGCCCCTAGCGGCGCCGGGGAGCTGTTTTTT
TRBJ2-2,few,13,-,TRBV11-3,CASSLLSTGELFF,TGTGCCAGCAGCTTATTGTCCACCGGGGAGCTGTTTTTT
TRBJ2-5,-,16,-,TRBV5-1,CASLPGLQTPHETQYF,TGCGCCAGCTTACCGGGACTTCAAACACCACACGAGACCCAGTACTTC
TRBJ2-4,-,15,-,TRBV4-3,CASSQAPSEPHIQYF,TGCGCCAGCAGCCAAGCCCCTTCGGAGCCGCACATTCAGTACTTC
TRBJ2-4,-,16,TRBD2,TRBV4-3,CASSPQRLAGMNIQYF,TGCGCCAGCAGCCCCCAAAGGCTAGCGGGAATGAACATTCAGTACTTC
TRBJ1-2,-,13,-,TRBV5-4,CASSLAGERGYTF,TGTGCCAGCAGCTTGGCCGGGGAACGTGGCTACACCTTC
TRBJ2-5,-,16,-,TRBV11-2,CASSLISWQGAETQYF,TGTGCCAGCAGCTTAATTTCTTGGCAGGGTGCAGAGACCCAGTACTTC
TRBJ1-2,-,14,TRBD1,TRBV30,CAWQSLQGMSGYTF,TGTGCCTGGCAATCACTACAGGGGATGAGTGGCTACACCTTC